Shown below are 8 T cell receptor beta chains from a single sample sequenced in a study of shared clonotypes between healthy human individuals. Libraries were prepared by immunoSEQ multiplex PCR; TCRdb keeps only in-frame clonotypes and omits some of them. The sample contains under 1,100,000 clones, 70% to 80% of which appear only once. Sequences were obtained from memory CD4+ T cells from PBMCs. Documented subset: CD45RA-negative fraction. The receptors derive from a man aged 18 to 29 in good health. Some clones in this sample may be carry-over from other donors' samples.

A single count supports this clone. The genes are TRBV5-4 and TRBJ1-1; D remains ambiguous. Trimming took off 4 bases at V and 1 base at J, with 11 bases between the two ends. The CDR3 spans 14 residues. Germline CDR1 SGHNT, CDR2 YYREEE (reference sequence). CDR3 residues: CASSRVGENTEAFF. CDR3 in DNA: TGTGCCAGCAGCCGAGTCGGGGAGAACACTGAAGCTTTCTTT.

This clone has just a few counts. The J gene is TRBJ2-3, the V gene TRBV5-6; perhaps TRBD1 as D (6 bases). The V gene's germline CDR1 is SGHDT and CDR2 YYEEEE. Trimming removed 4 bases at V and 5 bases at J, with 11 bases between. The CDR3 consists of 13 residues. CDR3 loop: CASSKTGLDTQYF. CDR3 nucleotides: TGTGCCAGCAGCAAAACAGGGTTAGATACGCAGTATTTT.

The V and J genes are TRBV29-1 and TRBJ1-2, with 9 bases lining up with TRBD1. The trim removed 5 bases at V and 1 base at J, leaving 5 bases unmatched. Germline values: CDR1 SQVTM, CDR2 ANQGSEA. The CDR3 covers 14 residues. CDR3 loop: CSVTPGQGNYGYTF. The CDR3 DNA reads as TGCAGCGTTACCCCGGGACAGGGTAACTATGGCTACACCTTC.

The chain is built from TRBV9 and TRBJ1-2, with D maybe TRBD1 (5 bases). There are 15 residues in the CDR3. The germline V gene has CDR1 SGDLS and CDR2 YYNGEE. V lost 0 bases, J lost 0 bases, and 9 bases lay in between. As DNA, the CDR3 is TGTGCCAGCAGCGTAGCTGGGGCTTCTAACTATGGCTACACCTTC. It is translated as CASSVAGASNYGYTF.

The table lists this clone with a count of one. The CDR3 DNA reads TGTGCCAGCAGTCCCCCACAGGGTAGGACCGGGGAGCTGTTTTTT. Residues: CASSPPQGRTGELFF. The V gene is TRBV28, the J gene TRBJ2-2; weak D call: TRBD1 (6 bases). CDR1 and CDR2 (germline): MDHEN, SYDVKM. This CDR3 is built from 15 residues. V was cut by 5 bases and J by 5 bases, with 15 bases left in between.

The V gene is TRBV28, the J gene TRBJ1-4; the D gene is possibly TRBD1 (5 bases). Germline lookup yields CDR1 MDHEN and CDR2 SYDVKM. The V end was cut by 1 base, the J end by 4 bases, with 10 bases between. The CDR3 is made up of 15 amino acids. This CDR3 is CASSLSATVNEKLFF. The DNA of the CDR3 is TGTGCCAGCAGTTTATCGGCGACAGTTAATGAAAAACTGTTTTTT.

This chain connects TRBV19 to TRBJ2-7, with 10 bases aligning to TRBD1. V lost 4 bases to trimming and J lost 4 bases; unmatched junction nucleotides: 7. Germline lookup yields CDR1 LNHDA and CDR2 SQIVND (reference sequence). The CDR3 consists of 15 residues. CDR3 nucleotides: TGTGCCAGTAGTAGTTTTCGGACAGGGGGATACGAGCAGTACTTC. It translates to CASSSFRTGGYEQYF.

This chain joins TRBV5-1 and TRBJ2-7; 7 bases line up with TRBD2. This CDR3 is 15 amino acids long. From germline, CDR1 is SGHRS and CDR2 YFSETQ. The ends lost 4 bases at V and 5 bases at J; junction bases unmatched: 12. The CDR3 spells CASSHMTSGRDEQYF. The CDR3, as DNA: TGCGCCAGCAGCCACATGACCTCGGGGAGGGACGAGCAGTACTTC.